This is a list of T cell receptor beta chains from one sample in a study of blood T cell repertoires in COVID-19. Method: immunoSEQ multiplex PCR; TCRdb's copy keeps in-frame clones and lacks some. Of fewer than 200,000 clones listed, around 83% are singletons. Material for sequencing was peripheral blood. The receptors originated from a woman in her 70s who had recovered from COVID-19. CDR3s include the opening cysteine and the closing phenylalanine or tryptophan. D genes are given only for firm matches. Size tells how often a clone was seen (once, few, many) or the class of an expanded clone, and some rows leave it out.

>TRBV5-1|NA|TRBJ1-6|TRBD1
TGCGCCAGCAGCTTGGACGGGACAGGGGAACGTTCACCCCTCCACTTT
CASSLDGTGERSPLHF
>TRBV5-1|NA|TRBJ2-5|NA
TGCGCCAGCAGCTCCACCCACCCGGGGGAGACCCAGTACTTC
CASSSTHPGETQYF
>TRBV7-2|NA|TRBJ1-2|NA
TGTGCCAGCAGCTTAGGGGAGATTTATGGCTACACCTTC
CASSLGEIYGYTF
>TRBV6-5|NA|TRBJ1-1|NA
TGTGCCAGCAGTCCCCCTGAGACTGAAGCTTTCTTT
CASSPPETEAFF
>TRBV11-2|NA|TRBJ2-5|TRBD2
TGTGCCAGCACCCCAACGACTAGCGGGCGGGGGACCCAGTACTTC
CASTPTTSGRGTQYF
>TRBV27|few|TRBJ2-7|NA
TGTGCCAGCAGTTTAGGGATAGGGCATCTTGGACTTCCCTACGAGCAGTACTTC
CASSLGIGHLGLPYEQYF
>TRBV7-9|NA|TRBJ1-2|NA
TGTGCCAGCAGCCCCCTCCGCGGGGCGGCATGGGATGGCTACACCTTC
CASSPLRGAAWDGYTF
>TRBV4-3|few|TRBJ2-1|TRBD2
TGCGCCAGCAGCCAAGCACGGGGACTAGCGGCCGACCCCTCCTACAATGAGCAGTTCTTC
CASSQARGLAADPSYNEQFF
>TRBV5-1|NA|TRBJ2-1|TRBD2
TGCGCCAGCAGCCAGGGACTAGTGTCGGGCAATGAGCAGTTCTTC
CASSQGLVSGNEQFF
>TRBV5-4|NA|TRBJ1-2|NA
TGTGCCAGCAGCTTGGTTGGTACAGATGGCTACACCTTC
CASSLVGTDGYTF
>TRBV30|once|TRBJ1-1|NA
TGTGCCTCCGGCAGGGTAAACACTGAAGCTTTCTTT
CASGRVNTEAFF
>TRBV2|NA|TRBJ1-2|NA
TGTGCCAGCAGTGGGGGCAGGGCCGGCTATGGCTACACCTTC
CASSGGRAGYGYTF
>TRBV7-3|NA|TRBJ2-7|TRBD1
TGTGCCAGCAGCCCCCGATCCGGGACAGGGTTCTACGAGCAGTACTTC
CASSPRSGTGFYEQYF
>TRBV6-1|once|TRBJ1-5|NA
TGTGCCAGCAGTCTACAGGTCAATCAGCCCCAGCATTTT
CASSLQVNQPQHF
>TRBV3-1/TRBV3-2|NA|TRBJ1-5|NA
TGTGCCAGCAGCCAAGATCTCCGGCAGCCCCAGCATTTT
CASSQDLRQPQHF
>TRBV30|NA|TRBJ1-2|TRBD1
TGTGCCTGGAGTGTAACCCGGACAGGGCCAAACTATGGCTACACCTTC
CAWSVTRTGPNYGYTF
>TRBV11-2|NA|TRBJ1-1|NA
TGTGCCAGCAGCTTAGTCGGTAGGGGCACTGAAGCTTTCTTT
CASSLVGRGTEAFF
>TRBV2|NA|TRBJ2-3|TRBD2
TGTGCCAGCAGACGGGGGGGTGGAGATACGCAGTATTTT
CASRRGGGDTQYF
>TRBV18|NA|TRBJ1-1|TRBD1
TGTGCCAGCTCACAGGAACAGGGGGCATACACTGAAGCTTTCTTT
CASSQEQGAYTEAFF
>TRBV10-1|NA|TRBJ2-2|TRBD1
TGCGCCAGCAGTGGGACAGGGAACACCGGGGAGCTGTTTTTT
CASSGTGNTGELFF
>TRBV5-1|NA|TRBJ1-4|NA
TGCGCCAGCAGCGCCTCAGGCGACACTAATGAAAAACTGTTTTTT
CASSASGDTNEKLFF
>TRBV6-5|NA|TRBJ2-3|NA
TGTGCCAGCAGGCTTAGCGCCACTAGCACAGATACGCAGTATTTT
CASRLSATSTDTQYF
>TRBV9|NA|TRBJ1-1|NA
TGTGCCAGCAGCCGCCGGGACACTGAAGCTTTCTTT
CASSRRDTEAFF
>TRBV28|NA|TRBJ1-2|NA
TGTGCCAGCAGTTGGGGCGGCTATGGCTACACCTTC
CASSWGGYGYTF
>TRBV18|NA|TRBJ2-7|NA
TGTGCCAGCTCCGGGACTCCGTACGAGCAGTACTTC
CASSGTPYEQYF
>TRBV10-1|NA|TRBJ2-7|NA
TGCGCCAGCATGCCAGGGCCCTACGAGCAGTACTTC
CASMPGPYEQYF
>TRBV19|NA|TRBJ1-2|NA
TGTGCCAGTACCATGGGCAGAAACTATGGCTACACCTTC
CASTMGRNYGYTF
>TRBV4-2|few|TRBJ1-3|TRBD1
TGTGCCAGCAGCCCGACGGACAGGGACGGTGGAAACACCATATATTTT
CASSPTDRDGGNTIYF
>TRBV7-9|once|TRBJ1-2|TRBD1
TGTGCCAGCAGCCCGGACAGGGGGTCGGTCTATGGCTACACCTTC
CASSPDRGSVYGYTF
>TRBV30|NA|TRBJ2-6|TRBD1
TGTGCCTGGATAGGGGGCGTGGGGGTTGGGGCCAACGTCCTGACTTTC
CAWIGGVGVGANVLTF
>TRBV5-6|NA|TRBJ2-5|TRBD1
TGTGCCAGCAGGAGACAGGGGGCCCAAGAGACCCAGTACTTC
CASRRQGAQETQYF
>TRBV5-1|NA|TRBJ1-1|NA
TGCGCCAGCAGCTTGGGCTCCGCGGGGACTGAAGCTTTCTTT
CASSLGSAGTEAFF
>TRBV9|NA|TRBJ2-2|NA
TGTGCCAGCAGCGTAGGGGCAGGGACTCCCGGGGAGCTGTTTTTT
CASSVGAGTPGELFF
>TRBV7-2|NA|TRBJ2-5|NA
TGTGCCAGCAAGGTCTCTGGGCCCGCGGAGACCCAGTACTTC
CASKVSGPAETQYF
>TRBV27|NA|TRBJ1-2|NA
TGTGCCAGCAGTTTAGCCGAGACGGGGGTCTACACCTTC
CASSLAETGVYTF
>TRBV5-1|NA|TRBJ2-2|TRBD2
TGCGCCAGCATGGTCCTAGCGGGAGTAGGTTCCACCGGGGAGCTGTTTTTT
CASMVLAGVGSTGELFF
>TRBV7-3|NA|TRBJ2-2|NA
TGTGCCAGCAGCCGAGGGCAAGTGGGTAACACCGGGGAGCTGTTTTTT
CASSRGQVGNTGELFF
>TRBV24-1|once|TRBJ2-1|NA
TGTGCCACCAGTTCCTGGCGGAGCGAGGAGCAGTTCTTC
CATSSWRSEEQFF
>TRBV5-4|NA|TRBJ2-1|TRBD2
TGTGCCAGCAGGGCACTCGGGACTAGCGGGTGGGATGAGCAGTTCTTC
CASRALGTSGWDEQFF
>TRBV28|NA|TRBJ1-1|TRBD1
TGTGCCAGCAGTTTGGCCCGGGACAGGGGAAAAGCTTTCTTT
CASSLARDRGKAFF
>TRBV10-3|few|TRBJ2-1|TRBD2
TGTGCCATCAGTGTAGCGGGAGGGGTCTATGAGCAGTTCTTC
CAISVAGGVYEQFF
>TRBV2|NA|TRBJ1-2|NA
TGTGCCAGCAGCCCCATATCTGGGCCCCTTAGAAGTGGCTACACCTTC
CASSPISGPLRSGYTF
>TRBV5-8|once|TRBJ1-1|TRBD1
TGTGCCAGCAGCTTGGAGGGGGCGGGCACTGAAGCTTTCTTT
CASSLEGAGTEAFF
>TRBV18|NA|TRBJ1-5|TRBD1
TGTGCCAGCTCACCCGACGGGACAGGGGTCTATAGCAATCAGCCCCAGCATTTT
CASSPDGTGVYSNQPQHF
>TRBV7-2|NA|TRBJ2-5|TRBD2
TGTGCCAGCAGCTTTGGACTAGCGGCACAAGAGACCCAGTACTTC
CASSFGLAAQETQYF
>TRBV5-6|NA|TRBJ1-2|NA
TGTGCCAGCAGCTTGGTCCAGGACCGGGGGAGCTTC
CASSLVQDRGSF
>TRBV18|NA|TRBJ1-2|NA
TGTGCCAGCTCCCCGCAGGGGAACTATGGCTACACCTTC
CASSPQGNYGYTF
>TRBV27|NA|TRBJ1-1|NA
TGTGCCAGCAGTCCCCCCAGGGCGAACACTGAAGCTTTCTTT
CASSPPRANTEAFF
>TRBV24-1|NA|TRBJ2-7|NA
TGTGCCACCAGAGGGCAGGGTGGCGACGAGCAGTACTTC
CATRGQGGDEQYF
>TRBV9|once|TRBJ2-1|NA
TGTGCCAGCAGCGTAGCTGTAGGGGTTGAGCAGTTCTTC
CASSVAVGVEQFF
>TRBV18|NA|TRBJ2-5|NA
TGTGCCAGCTCACCCACCGCGTCGGAGACCCAGTACTTC
CASSPTASETQYF
>TRBV6-5|NA|TRBJ1-1|NA
TGTGCCAGCAGTTACCAGGGGTCCGAAGCTTTCTTT
CASSYQGSEAFF
>TRBV7-2|many|TRBJ1-2|NA
TGTGCCAGCAGCAACAGCCTCACAGGGTTTGGCGGCTACACCTTC
CASSNSLTGFGGYTF
>TRBV20-1|NA|TRBJ2-1|NA
TGCAGTGTTCCCGCGGGTTTGAGGCAGTTCTTC
CSVPAGLRQFF
>TRBV10-2|NA|TRBJ1-5|TRBD1
TGCGCCAGCACCGGGACAGGGGGACCCAATCAGCCCCAGCATTTT
CASTGTGGPNQPQHF